The source of this T cell receptor beta chain is a study of Graves' ophthalmopathy and Graves' hyperthyroidism. For repertoire sequencing, the TCR beta CDR3 regions were amplified from RNA transcripts. A first-round RT-PCR used HTBI primers, followed by a second-round multiplex PCR. One entry per CDR3 protein results from TCRdb running MiXCR on the multiplex PCR reads. The data contain about 500,000 distinct CDR3 sequences, roughly 39% of them seen just once; the ten biggest clones take up 3.5% to 5%. CDR1 is SEHNR, CDR2 FQNEAQ, per germline (reference sequence). With 1 base removed from V and 5 bases from J, the gap between germline ends came to 11 bases. There are 14 residues in the CDR3.

The TCR comes from an adult man with Graves' hyperthyroidism. The chain couples TRBV7-9 to TRBJ1-1, with a weak D call TRBD1 (6 bases). Material for sequencing was peripheral blood or thyroid tissue (not recorded which). DNA of the CDR3: TGTGCCAGCAGCTTAGGGGTAGGGGGGACTGAAGCTTTCTTT. It is translated as CASSLGVGGTEAFF.